Following are 10 T cell receptor beta chains from one sample sequenced in a study of T cell repertoires in aging, cancer and after chemotherapy. Multiplex touch-down PCR with TRB-A/B primers amplified rearranged V-D-J TRB sequences. TCRdb ran MiXCR on the multiplex PCR reads and lists one entry per CDR3 protein. Here the sample spans several thousand distinct CDR3 sequences, roughly 28% being singletons. The template was genomic DNA from peripheral blood, not RNA. Material for sequencing was blood. These receptors originate from a human donor in good health.

A single count supports this clonotype. CDR3 protein: CASSLFGHNEQFF. CDR3 coding DNA: TGTGCCAGCAGTTTATTTGGACACAATGAGCAGTTCTTC. The genes are TRBV28 and TRBJ2-1; unclear D gene. Trimming left V 1 base short and J 5 bases short, with 6 bases between. This CDR3 is built from 13 residues. Germline CDR1 MDHEN, CDR2 SYDVKM. Together with reference TRBV28 and TRBJ2-1, the CDR3 gives the full variable domain: DVKVTQSSRYLVKRTGEKVFLECVQDMDHENMFWYRQDPGLGLRLIYFSYDVKMKEKGDIPEGYSVSREKKERFSLILESASTNQTSMYLCASSLFGHNEQFFGPGTRLTVL.

In its sample, this clonotype is large (0.1 to 1%). The V and J genes are TRBV19 and TRBJ1-3; 8 bases match TRBD1. Trimming at V came to 4 bases and at J to 5 bases, leaving 4 bases not matched to a gene. The CDR3 has 14 amino acids. The germline CDR1 and CDR2 sequences are LNHDA and SQIVND (reference sequence). In DNA form, the CDR3 reads TGTGCCAGTAGTAACCAGGGGGCGAGAAACACCATATATTTT. It yields the protein CASSNQGARNTIYF. Based on the CDR3 plus reference TRBV19 and TRBJ1-3, the full variable domain is DGGITQSPKYLFRKEGQNVTLSCEQNLNHDAMYWYRQDPGQGLRLIYYSQIVNDFQKGDIAEGYSVSREKKESFPLTVTSAQKNPTAFYLCASSNQGARNTIYFGEGSWLTVV.

In its sample, this clonotype ranks as medium-sized. The chain carries TRBV15 and TRBJ1-5, with D maybe TRBD1 (6 bases). CDR3 size: 15 residues. Germline values: CDR1 LNHNV, CDR2 YYDKDF (reference sequence). The V end lost 5 bases, the J end lost 7 bases, and 18 bases lay between the germline ends. CDR3 in amino acids: CATSLNGGREQPQHF. The CDR3 region has the DNA TGTGCCACCAGCCTAAACGGGGGGCGCGAGCAGCCCCAGCATTTT.

The genes are TRBV7-2 and TRBJ2-5, with D possibly TRBD2 on 6 matching bases. Germline CDR1 reads SGHTA; CDR2 reads FQGNSA. The CDR3 length is 16 residues. V gave up 5 bases and J gave up 1 base, with 17 bases separating them. The CDR3 protein is CASSPFRASAQETQYF. CDR3 sequence (DNA): TGTGCCAGCAGCCCGTTCCGGGCTAGCGCCCAAGAGACCCAGTACTTC.

This clonotype was counted only a few times. This chain uses TRBV5-4 with TRBJ1-1; maybe TRBD1 (5 bases). From germline, CDR1 is SGHNT and CDR2 YYREEE (reference sequence). This CDR3 region has 14 residues. V was clipped by 4 bases and J by 1 base, with 11 bases between them. Written as DNA, the CDR3 is TGTGCCAGCAGCCCGGCCCAGGGGAACACTGAAGCTTTCTTT. Its translation: CASSPAQGNTEAFF.

A note on this clonotype: Just one base apart from a much larger clone, this may be a read error. This chain joins TRBV30 and TRBJ2-2; 8 nucleotides line up with TRBD1. The CDR3 is 13 residues long. The V gene's germline CDR1 is GTSNPN and CDR2 SVGIG (reference sequence). This CDR3 reads CAWREDRVGEMFF. The CDR3 DNA sequence: TGTGCCTGGAGGGAGGACAGGGTTGGGGAGATGTTTTTT.

V gene TRBV18 combines with J gene TRBJ2-1; 10 nucleotides line up with TRBD1. The germline V gene has CDR1 KGHSH and CDR2 LQKENI. V trimming: 3 bases; J trimming: 8 bases; junction bases outside the gene matches: 10. The CDR3 has 16 amino acids. CDR3 region: CASSPTGTGVGDEQFF. The CDR3 DNA reads TGTGCCAGCTCACCTACCGGGACAGGGGTAGGCGATGAGCAGTTCTTC.

The genes are TRBV4-1 and TRBJ1-3; TRBD1 matches at 11 bases. The ends lost 3 bases at V and 3 bases at J; junction bases unmatched: 4. The CDR3 is 16 residues long. Germline values: CDR1 MGHRA, CDR2 YSYEKL. The CDR3: CASSHGTGGLGNTIYF. The CDR3 DNA reads as TGCGCCAGCAGCCATGGGACAGGGGGACTTGGAAACACCATATATTTT.

The V and J genes are TRBV7-9 and TRBJ2-1, with D unclear. This CDR3 is built from 16 residues. Trimming removed 2 bases at V and 3 bases at J, with 14 bases between. Germline V gene data show CDR1 as SEHNR and CDR2 as FQNEAQ (reference sequence). In DNA form, the CDR3 reads TGTGCCAGCAGCTTATCTGGCGGACCTTACTACAATGAGCAGTTCTTC. Encoded protein: CASSLSGGPYYNEQFF.

This clonotype was recorded only once. The chain joins TRBV7-3 to TRBJ2-1; 12 bases are shared with TRBD2. Germline V gene lookup returns CDR1 SGHTA and CDR2 FQGTGA. With V trimmed by 0 bases and J by 9 bases, 6 bases remained unmatched. This CDR3 has 16 residues. The CDR3 is CASSLTLSSGGVEQFF. CDR3 DNA sequence: TGTGCCAGCAGCTTAACGTTGTCTAGCGGGGGGGTTGAGCAGTTCTTC.